The source of this T cell receptor beta chain is a study of low-dose radiotherapy and immunotherapy resistance in tumors. The wider study: Participants in Cohort 1 were administered 0.5 Gy per fraction at 2-week intervals, to a cumulative dose of 6.5 Gy. The study gave patients oral aspirin 300 mg daily for four cycles from cycle 1 day 1.

Sample time point: after trial treatment. The treatment was: LDRT plus nivolumab, ipilimumab, low-dose cyclophosphamide and aspirin (RACIN trial). TCR amplification involved about 18 PCR cycles with a constant-region primer and V-primer adapter. mRNA that had been isolated underwent amplification through in vitro transcription. TCRdb reanalysed the reads using MiXCR and keeps one entry per CDR3 protein. The profile shows some 52,000 distinct CDR3 sequences, around 34% of them singletons. This clonotype was detected many times. The CDR3 spans 14 residues. V lost 0 bases to trimming and J lost 4 bases; unmatched junction nucleotides: 2. The germline V gene encodes CDR1 SGHRS and CDR2 YFSETQ.

The chain is built from TRBV5-1 and TRBJ1-1, with TRBD1 matching 8 bases. The clonotype originates from a male donor with rectosigmoid adenocarcinoma. The input for sequencing was PBMCs, taken after low-dose radiotherapy plus immunotherapy. The CDR3 DNA is TGCGCCAGCAGCTTGGAGGACAGGGCCACTGAAGCTTTCTTT. Its translation is CASSLEDRATEAFF.